This TCR beta chain was documented in a study of monozygotic twins with inflammatory bowel disease. General study results and limits: TCRbeta diversity (inverse Simpson) was lower in IBD patients than in healthy co-twins. Healthy twins shared more clonotypes with others than IBD patients, most markedly active ones.

In regard to this clonotype: Antigen unknown.

Germline V CDR1 and CDR2: SEHNR, FQNEAQ (reference sequence). This CDR3 region has 16 residues. The authors used about 4,000 ng of total RNA per TCR library. TCRdb re-called the 5' RACE reads and shows each CDR3 protein once, DNA omitted. This sample's table reports approximately 200,000 distinct CDR3 sequences. Sequences were obtained from blood. V usage is TRBV7-9 and J usage is TRBJ2-7; with no DNA, the TCRdb D assignment of TRBD1 cannot be verified. The sequence derives from a human donor with ulcerative colitis or Crohn's disease, or a healthy co-twin of an affected twin (not recorded which). Here the CDR3 reads CASSFRTRLGSYEQYF.